The subject of this entry is one T cell receptor (beta chain). These data belong to a study of T cell changes during pregnancy in multiple sclerosis. Sequenced by immunoSEQ multiplex PCR; TCRdb stores in-frame clones only, minus some. The profile covers roughly 58,000 clones, with about 90% appearing a single time and 0.16% taken by the ten largest. The sequence was collected from a female donor in good health, enrolled as a control in a pregnancy study. The input for sequencing was CD4+ T cells from peripheral blood mononuclear cells, taken after pregnancy.

CDR3 nucleotide sequence: TGTGCCTGGAGTTCCGGGACAGGGGTTTTTGAGACCCAGTACTTC. Protein product: CAWSSGTGVFETQYF. The J gene is TRBJ2-5, the V gene TRBV30, with TRBD1 identical over 10 bases. Trimming at V came to 2 bases and at J to 5 bases, leaving 8 bases not matched to a gene. This CDR3 comprises 15 residues. Germline CDR1 GTSNPN, CDR2 SVGIG (reference sequence).